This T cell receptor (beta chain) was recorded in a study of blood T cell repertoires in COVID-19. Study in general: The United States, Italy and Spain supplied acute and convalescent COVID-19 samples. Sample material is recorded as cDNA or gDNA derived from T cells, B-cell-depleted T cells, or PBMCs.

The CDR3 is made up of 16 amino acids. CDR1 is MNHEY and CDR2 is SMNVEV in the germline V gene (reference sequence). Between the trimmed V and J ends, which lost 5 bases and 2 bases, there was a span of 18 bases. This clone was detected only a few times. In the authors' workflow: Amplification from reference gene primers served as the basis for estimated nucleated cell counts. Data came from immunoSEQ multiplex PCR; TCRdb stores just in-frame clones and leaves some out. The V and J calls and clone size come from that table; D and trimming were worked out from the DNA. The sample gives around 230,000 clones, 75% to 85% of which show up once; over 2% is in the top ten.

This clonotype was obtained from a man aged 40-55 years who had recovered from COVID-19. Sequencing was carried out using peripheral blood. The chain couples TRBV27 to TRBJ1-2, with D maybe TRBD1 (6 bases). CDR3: CASSPSLGDINYGYTF. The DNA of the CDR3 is TGTGCCAGCAGTCCCTCCCTCGGGGACATAAACTATGGCTACACCTTC.